Detailed here is one TCR beta chain. The antigen is not known. These data come from a study of shared clonotypes between healthy human individuals. Study-wide results and caveats: Investigators collected only blood, and repertoires in tissues likely differ.

Trimming cost V 4 bases and J 3 bases, with 7 bases left between them. CDR1 SGHRS and CDR2 YFSETQ come from the germline V gene. This CDR3 has 13 amino acids. Sequenced by immunoSEQ multiplex PCR; TCRdb stores in-frame clones only, minus some. The sample records 2 million to 2.5 million clones, nearly 97% being singletons. This TCR was recovered from a man between 18 and 29 years old in good health. V and J are TRBV5-1 and TRBJ2-2; D gene unclear. The source material was naive CD4+ T cells sorted from blood. The sample's subset: CD45RA+ positively selected. CDR3 in amino acids: CASSVDYTGELFF. The CDR3 DNA reads TGCGCCAGCAGCGTCGATTACACCGGGGAGCTGTTTTTT.